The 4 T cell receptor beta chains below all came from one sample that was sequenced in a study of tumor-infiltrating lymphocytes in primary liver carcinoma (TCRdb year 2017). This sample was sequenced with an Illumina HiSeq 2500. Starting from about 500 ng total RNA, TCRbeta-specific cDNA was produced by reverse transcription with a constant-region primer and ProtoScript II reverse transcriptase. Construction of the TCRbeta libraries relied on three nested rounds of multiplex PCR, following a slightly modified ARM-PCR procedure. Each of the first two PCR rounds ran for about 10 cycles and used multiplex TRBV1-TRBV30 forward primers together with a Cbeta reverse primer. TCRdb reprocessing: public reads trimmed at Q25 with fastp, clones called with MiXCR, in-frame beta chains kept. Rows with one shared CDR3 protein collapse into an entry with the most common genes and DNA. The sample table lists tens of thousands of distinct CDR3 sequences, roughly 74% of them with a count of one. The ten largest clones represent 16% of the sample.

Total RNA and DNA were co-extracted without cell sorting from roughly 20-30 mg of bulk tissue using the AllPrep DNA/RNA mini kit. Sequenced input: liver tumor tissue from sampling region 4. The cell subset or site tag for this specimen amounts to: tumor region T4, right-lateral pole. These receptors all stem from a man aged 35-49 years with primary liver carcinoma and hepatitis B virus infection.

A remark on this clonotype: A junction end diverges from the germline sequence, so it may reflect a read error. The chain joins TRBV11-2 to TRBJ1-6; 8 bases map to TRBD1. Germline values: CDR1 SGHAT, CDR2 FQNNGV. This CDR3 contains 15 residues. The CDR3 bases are TGTCCCAGCAGCCAAGGACAGGGAGTGATTTCACCCCTCCATTTT. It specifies CPSSQGQGVISPLHF.

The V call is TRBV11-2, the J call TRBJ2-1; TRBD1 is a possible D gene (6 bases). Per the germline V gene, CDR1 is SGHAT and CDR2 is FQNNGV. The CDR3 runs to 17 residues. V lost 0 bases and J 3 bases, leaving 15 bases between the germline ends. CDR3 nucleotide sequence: TGTGCCAGCAGCTTAGATAGGGGTAGGGGGTTCTACAATGAGCAGTTCTTC. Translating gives CASSLDRGRGFYNEQFF.

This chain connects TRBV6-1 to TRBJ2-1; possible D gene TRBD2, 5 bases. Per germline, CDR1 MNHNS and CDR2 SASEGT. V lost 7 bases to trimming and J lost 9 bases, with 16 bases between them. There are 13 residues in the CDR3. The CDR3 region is CASNERKNSEQFF. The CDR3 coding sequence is TGTGCCAGCAACGAGCGGAAAAACAGTGAGCAGTTCTTC.

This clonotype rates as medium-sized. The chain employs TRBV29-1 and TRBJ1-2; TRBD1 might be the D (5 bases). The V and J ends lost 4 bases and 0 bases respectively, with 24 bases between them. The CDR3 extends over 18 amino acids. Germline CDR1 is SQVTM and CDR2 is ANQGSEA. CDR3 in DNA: TGCAGCGTTGGGGCACCAACAGGAACTCAAGTGGCTAACTATGGCTACACCTTC. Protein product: CSVGAPTGTQVANYGYTF.